This record concerns one T cell receptor beta chain sequence. Its antigen is still unknown. The data were obtained in a study of cytomegalovirus exposure and HLA in healthy donors. Study findings and constraints: Specificity of a few CMV-associated chains for CMV antigens was verified in vitro. V- and J-gene trimming in TCR beta was tied to a missense DCLRE1C variant by an analysis performed later. The study recorded 150 to 200 TCR beta chains that were cytomegalovirus-associated.

PCR was performed using 60 Vbeta and 13 Jbeta primers. In the original processing: A later analysis counted approximately 88 million unique TCR beta chains, around 10 million shared. Profiling relied on immunoSEQ multiplex PCR, and the TCRdb table lists in-frame clones only, not all of them. V, J and clone size are those of that table, while D and trimming were read from the DNA. The sample lists some 130,000 clones, around 73% occurring once. The sequenced material came from PBMCs. The receptor comes from a female donor in good health and CMV-seronegative.

As DNA, the CDR3 is TGTGCCAGCAGCGTAGATTTTAGGGGCCGGAAAGGAGGGGAGACCCAGTACTTC. Amino acid sequence: CASSVDFRGRKGGETQYF. The chain joins TRBV9 to TRBJ2-5; weak D call: TRBD2 (6 bases). With 0 bases removed from V and 5 bases from J, the gap between germline ends came to 23 bases. CDR1 and CDR2 (germline): SGDLS, YYNGEE. This CDR3 comprises 18 residues.